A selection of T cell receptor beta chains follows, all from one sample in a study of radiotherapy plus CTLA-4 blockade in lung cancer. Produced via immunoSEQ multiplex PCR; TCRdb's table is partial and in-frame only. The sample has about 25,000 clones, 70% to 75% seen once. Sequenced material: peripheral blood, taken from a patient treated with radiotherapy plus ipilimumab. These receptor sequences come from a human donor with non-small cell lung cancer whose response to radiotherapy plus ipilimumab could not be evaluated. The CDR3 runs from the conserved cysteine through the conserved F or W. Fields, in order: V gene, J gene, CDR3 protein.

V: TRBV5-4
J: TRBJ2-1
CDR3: CASSLRRPWREAYNEQFF

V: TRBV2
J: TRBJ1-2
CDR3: CASRPTGQGSYGYTF

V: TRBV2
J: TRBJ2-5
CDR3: CASRRGDSNQETQYF

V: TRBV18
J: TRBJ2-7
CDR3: CASSQGTSSSYEQYF

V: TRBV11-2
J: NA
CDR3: CASTLGEGPYEQYF

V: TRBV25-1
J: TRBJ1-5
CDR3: CASSGSGHSNQPQHF

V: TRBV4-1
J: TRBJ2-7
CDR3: CASSQAGGEQYF

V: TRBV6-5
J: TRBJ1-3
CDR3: CASSRQGSSGNTIYF

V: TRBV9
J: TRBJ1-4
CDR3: CASSVGTGYEKLFF

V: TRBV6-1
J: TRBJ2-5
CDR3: CASNRGWETQYF

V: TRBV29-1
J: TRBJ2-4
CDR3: CSVERQGDPKNIQYF

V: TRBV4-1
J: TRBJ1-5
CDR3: CASSQDLYRGKGQPQHF

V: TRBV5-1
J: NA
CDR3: CASSTGQNTYEQYF

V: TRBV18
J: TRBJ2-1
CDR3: CASSRAGDSYNEQFF

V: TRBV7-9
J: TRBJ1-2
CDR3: CASSPNFRSHGYTF

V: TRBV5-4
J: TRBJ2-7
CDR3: CASSLVGTSRYEQYF